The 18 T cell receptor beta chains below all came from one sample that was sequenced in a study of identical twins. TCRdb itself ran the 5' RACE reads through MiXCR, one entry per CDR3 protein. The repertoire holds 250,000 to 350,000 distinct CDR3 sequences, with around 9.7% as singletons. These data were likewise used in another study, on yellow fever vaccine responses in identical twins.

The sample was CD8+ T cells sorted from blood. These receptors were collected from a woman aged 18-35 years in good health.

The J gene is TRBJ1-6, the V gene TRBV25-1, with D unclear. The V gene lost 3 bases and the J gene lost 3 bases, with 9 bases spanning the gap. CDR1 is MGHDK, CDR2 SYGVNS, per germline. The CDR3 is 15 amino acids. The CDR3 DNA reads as TGTGCCAGCAGTGACACCGAGTACTATAATTCACCCCTCCACTTT. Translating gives CASSDTEYYNSPLHF.

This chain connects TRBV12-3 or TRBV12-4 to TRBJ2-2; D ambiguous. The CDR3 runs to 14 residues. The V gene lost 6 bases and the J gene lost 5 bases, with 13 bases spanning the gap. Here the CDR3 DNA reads TGTGCCAGCAGGCCGAACATGGGGACCGGGGAGCTGTTTTTT. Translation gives CASRPNMGTGELFF.

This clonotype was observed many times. The CDR3 protein is CASSLRADTQYF. CDR3 in DNA: TGTGCCAGCAGTTTACGGGCAGATACGCAGTATTTT. The chain employs TRBV27 and TRBJ2-3, with D uncertain. Trimming left V 2 bases short and J 4 bases short, with 4 bases between. Germline CDR1 MNHEY, CDR2 SMNVEV (reference sequence). The CDR3 covers 12 residues.

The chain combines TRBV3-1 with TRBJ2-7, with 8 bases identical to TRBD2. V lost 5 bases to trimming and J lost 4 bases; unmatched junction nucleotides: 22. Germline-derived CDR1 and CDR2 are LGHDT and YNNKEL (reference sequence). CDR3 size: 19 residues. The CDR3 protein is CASSGAGAGKGEVGYEQYF. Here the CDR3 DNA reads TGTGCCAGCAGCGGAGCGGGGGCAGGTAAAGGTGAGGTAGGGTACGAGCAGTACTTC.

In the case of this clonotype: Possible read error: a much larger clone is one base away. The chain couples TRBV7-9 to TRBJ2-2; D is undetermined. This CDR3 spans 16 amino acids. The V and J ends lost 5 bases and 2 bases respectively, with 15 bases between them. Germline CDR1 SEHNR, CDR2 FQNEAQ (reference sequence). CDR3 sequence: CASSLPETANTGELFF. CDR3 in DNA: TGTGCCAGCAGCCTGCCCGAGACGGCAAACACCGGGGAGCTGTTTTTT. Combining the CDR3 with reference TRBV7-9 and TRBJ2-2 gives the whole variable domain DTGVSQNPRHKITKRGQNVTFRCDPISEHNRLYWYRQTLGQGPEFLTYFQNEAQLEKSRLLSDRFSAERPKGSFSTLEIQRTEQGDSAMYLCASSLPETANTGELFFGEGSRLTVL.

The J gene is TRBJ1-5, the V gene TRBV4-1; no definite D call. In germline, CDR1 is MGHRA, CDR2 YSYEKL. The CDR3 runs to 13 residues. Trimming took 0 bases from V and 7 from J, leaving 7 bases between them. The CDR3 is CASSQETGQPQHF. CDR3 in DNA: TGCGCCAGCAGCCAAGAAACGGGACAGCCCCAGCATTTT.

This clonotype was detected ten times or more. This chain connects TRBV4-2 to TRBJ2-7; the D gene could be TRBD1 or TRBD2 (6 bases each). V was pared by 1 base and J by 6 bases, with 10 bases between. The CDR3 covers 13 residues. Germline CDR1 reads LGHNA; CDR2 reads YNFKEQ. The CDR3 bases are TGTGCCAGCAGCCAAGTTGGGGGGCTCGAGCAGTACTTC. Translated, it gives CASSQVGGLEQYF.

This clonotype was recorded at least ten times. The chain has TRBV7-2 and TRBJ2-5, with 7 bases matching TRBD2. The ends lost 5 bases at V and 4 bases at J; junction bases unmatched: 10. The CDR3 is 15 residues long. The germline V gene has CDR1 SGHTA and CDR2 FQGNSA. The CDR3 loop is CASSPSRGVGETQYF. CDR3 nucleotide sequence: TGTGCCAGCAGCCCGTCACGGGGGGTGGGAGAGACCCAGTACTTC.

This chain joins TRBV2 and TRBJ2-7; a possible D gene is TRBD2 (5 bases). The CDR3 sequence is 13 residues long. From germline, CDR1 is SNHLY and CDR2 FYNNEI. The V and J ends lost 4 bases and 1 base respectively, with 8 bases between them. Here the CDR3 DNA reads TGTGCCAGCAGTGGGAGGCCGTCCTACGAGCAGTACTTC. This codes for CASSGRPSYEQYF. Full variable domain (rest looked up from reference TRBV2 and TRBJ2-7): EPEVTQTPSHQVTQMGQEVILRCVPISNHLYFYWYRQILGQKVEFLVSFYNNEISEKSEIFDDQFSVERPDGSNFTLKIRSTKLEDSAMYFCASSGRPSYEQYFGPGTRLTVT.

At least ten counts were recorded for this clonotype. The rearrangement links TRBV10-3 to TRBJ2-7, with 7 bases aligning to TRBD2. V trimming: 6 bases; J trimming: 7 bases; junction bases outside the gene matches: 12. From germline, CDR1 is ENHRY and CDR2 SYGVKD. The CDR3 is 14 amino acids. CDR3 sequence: CAIRSGVTKGEQYF. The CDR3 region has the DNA TGTGCCATCAGGAGCGGGGTGACCAAGGGGGAGCAGTACTTC.

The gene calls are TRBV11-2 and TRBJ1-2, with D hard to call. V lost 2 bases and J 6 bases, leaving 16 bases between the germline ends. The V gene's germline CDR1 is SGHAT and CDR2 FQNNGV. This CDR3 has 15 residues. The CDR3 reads CASSLIRSGLDGYTF. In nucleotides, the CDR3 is TGTGCCAGCAGCTTAATTCGATCCGGGTTGGATGGCTACACCTTC.

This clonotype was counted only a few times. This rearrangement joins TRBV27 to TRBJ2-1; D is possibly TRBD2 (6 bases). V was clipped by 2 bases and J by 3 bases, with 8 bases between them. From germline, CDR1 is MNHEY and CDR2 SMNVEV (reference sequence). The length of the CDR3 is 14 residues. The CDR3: CASSLLRDYNEQFF. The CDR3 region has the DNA TGTGCCAGCAGTTTACTGCGGGACTACAATGAGCAGTTCTTC.

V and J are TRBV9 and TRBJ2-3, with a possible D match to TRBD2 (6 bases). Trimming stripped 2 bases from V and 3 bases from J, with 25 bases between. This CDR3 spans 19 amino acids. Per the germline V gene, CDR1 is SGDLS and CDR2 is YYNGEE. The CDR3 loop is CASSVTRKTSGLDTDTQYF. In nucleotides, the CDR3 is TGTGCCAGCAGCGTTACTCGGAAGACGAGCGGGCTAGATACAGATACGCAGTATTTT.

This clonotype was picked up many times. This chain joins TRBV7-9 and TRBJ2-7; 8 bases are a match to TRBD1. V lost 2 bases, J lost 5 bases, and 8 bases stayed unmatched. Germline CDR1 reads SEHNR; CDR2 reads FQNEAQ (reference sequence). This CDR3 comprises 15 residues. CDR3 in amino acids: CASSLKRQGFDEQYF. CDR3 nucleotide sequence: TGTGCCAGCAGCTTAAAACGACAGGGGTTCGACGAGCAGTACTTC. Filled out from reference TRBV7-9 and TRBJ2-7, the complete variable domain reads DTGVSQNPRHKITKRGQNVTFRCDPISEHNRLYWYRQTLGQGPEFLTYFQNEAQLEKSRLLSDRFSAERPKGSFSTLEIQRTEQGDSAMYLCASSLKRQGFDEQYFGPGTRLTVT.

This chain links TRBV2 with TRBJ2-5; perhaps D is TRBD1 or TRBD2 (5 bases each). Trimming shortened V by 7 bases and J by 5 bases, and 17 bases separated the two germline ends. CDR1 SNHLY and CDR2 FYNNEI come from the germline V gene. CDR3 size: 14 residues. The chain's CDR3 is CASNPGLGMETQYF. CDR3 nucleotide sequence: TGTGCCAGCAACCCGGGGCTAGGAATGGAGACCCAGTACTTC.

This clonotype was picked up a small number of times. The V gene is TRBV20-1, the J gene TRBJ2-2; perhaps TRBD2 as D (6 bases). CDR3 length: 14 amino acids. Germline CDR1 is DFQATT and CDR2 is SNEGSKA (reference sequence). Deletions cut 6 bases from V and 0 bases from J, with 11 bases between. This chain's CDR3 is CSARDFANTGELFF. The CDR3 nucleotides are TGCAGTGCACGGGACTTCGCGAACACCGGGGAGCTGTTTTTT.

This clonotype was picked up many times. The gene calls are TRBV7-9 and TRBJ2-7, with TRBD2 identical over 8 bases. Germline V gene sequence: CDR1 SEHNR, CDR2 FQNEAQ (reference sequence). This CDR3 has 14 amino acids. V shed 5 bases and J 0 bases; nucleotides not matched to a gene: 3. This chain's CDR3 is CASSPGGGSYEQYF. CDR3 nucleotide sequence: TGTGCCAGCAGCCCCGGGGGGGGCTCCTACGAGCAGTACTTC.

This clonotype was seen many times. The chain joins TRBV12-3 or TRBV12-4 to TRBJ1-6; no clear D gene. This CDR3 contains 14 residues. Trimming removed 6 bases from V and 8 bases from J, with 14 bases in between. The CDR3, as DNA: TGTGCCAGCAGCGAGGGAGGGTGGTATTCACCCCTCCACTTT. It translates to CASSEGGWYSPLHF.